Presented here are 19 T cell receptor beta chains from one specimen sequenced in a study of blood T cell repertoires in COVID-19. Libraries were prepared by immunoSEQ multiplex PCR; TCRdb keeps only in-frame clonotypes and omits some of them. The sample carries about 270,000 clones, about four fifths recorded once. Sequencing was performed on peripheral blood. All receptors derive from a woman between 45 and 60 years old who had recovered from COVID-19.

Concerning this clone itself: A read error may produce the germline difference seen at one junction end. This chain links TRBV6-5 with TRBJ2-1, with 10 bases that match TRBD1. The CDR3 is made up of 11 amino acids. The germline V gene has CDR1 MNHEY and CDR2 SVGAGI. CDR3 bases: TGTGCCACCTTGCGAGGGGACAGGGGTGTCTTC. Translated, it gives CATLRGDRGVF.

The rearrangement uses TRBV27 and TRBJ2-7; 7 bases line up with TRBD1. Germline-derived CDR1 and CDR2 are MNHEY and SMNVEV (reference sequence). CDR3 length equals 14 residues. The V segment lost 5 bases and the J segment 9 bases; nucleotides outside the gene matches: 13. CDR3 sequence (DNA): TGTGCCAGCAGTAGGTCAGGACAGGTAAATTCGCAGTACTTC. It specifies CASSRSGQVNSQYF.

The chain recombines TRBV5-4 with TRBJ2-3; 9 bases align to TRBD2. Germline CDR1 SGHNT, CDR2 YYREEE (reference sequence). This CDR3 is built from 15 residues. Trimming cost V 2 bases and J 6 bases; bases outside gene matches: 7. The CDR3 protein is CASSFEGTSWDTQYF. The CDR3 nucleotides are TGTGCCAGCAGCTTTGAGGGGACTAGCTGGGATACGCAGTATTTT.

V gene TRBV18 combines with J gene TRBJ1-3; perhaps TRBD1 as D (6 bases). The CDR3 sequence is 13 residues long. Germline loops: CDR1 KGHSH, CDR2 LQKENI. Trimming stripped 5 bases from V and 4 bases from J, with 9 bases between. In DNA form, the CDR3 reads TGTGCCAGCTCAAACGGACAGGGAAACACCATATATTTT. Translation: CASSNGQGNTIYF.

The rearrangement links TRBV27 to TRBJ2-5, with a possible D match to TRBD2 (7 bases). The CDR3 covers 15 residues. V lost 5 bases and J lost 5, with 18 bases in between. The germline CDR1 and CDR2 sequences are MNHEY and SMNVEV (reference sequence). Here the CDR3 DNA reads TGTGCCAGCAGTAATCGGGGGGCCCTCGGGGAGACCCAGTACTTC. Amino acids: CASSNRGALGETQYF.

V usage is TRBV7-8 and J usage is TRBJ1-1; D unclear. The V gene's germline CDR1 is SGHVS and CDR2 FQNEAQ. The length of the CDR3 is 14 residues. Trimming left V 1 base short and J 1 base short, with 7 bases between. CDR3 coding DNA: TGTGCCAGCAGCTTAGTTGAGGGGAACACTGAAGCTTTCTTT. This gives the protein CASSLVEGNTEAFF. The full variable domain, its missing parts supplied by reference TRBV7-8 and TRBJ1-1, is GAGVSQSPRYKVAKRGQDVALRCDPISGHVSLFWYQQALGQGPEFLTYFQNEAQLDKSGLPSDRFFAERPEGSVSTLKIQRTQQEDSAVYLCASSLVEGNTEAFFGQGTRLTVV.

This clone came up a few times. The J gene is TRBJ2-7, the V gene TRBV27; D unresolved. Germline-derived CDR1 and CDR2 are MNHEY and SMNVEV (reference sequence). Trimming removed 1 base from V and 6 bases from J, with 10 bases in between. The CDR3 is 13 amino acids. The CDR3 spells CASSLFSRGEQYF. DNA of the CDR3: TGTGCCAGCAGTTTATTTTCCCGAGGCGAGCAGTACTTC.

This clone was found a few times. The V gene is TRBV12-3 or TRBV12-4, the J gene TRBJ1-3; D is possibly TRBD1 (6 bases). Trimming cost V 6 bases and J 4 bases, with 10 bases left between them. The CDR3 extends over 13 amino acids. The CDR3 DNA reads TGTGCCAGCAGCGGGACATCAGGAAACACCATATATTTT. Translated: CASSGTSGNTIYF.

The chain couples TRBV28 to TRBJ2-7; unclear D gene. The CDR3 runs 12 residues. Trimming removed 6 bases from V and 2 bases from J, with 8 bases in between. The germline V gene has CDR1 MDHEN and CDR2 SYDVKM. The DNA of the CDR3 is TGTGCCAGCAGCCGCGGTGCCTACGAGCAGTACTTC. This gives the protein CASSRGAYEQYF.

V gene TRBV28 combines with J gene TRBJ1-2, with a weak D call TRBD1 (6 bases). V lost 2 bases, J lost 3 bases, and 25 bases lay in between. Germline V gene lookup returns CDR1 MDHEN and CDR2 SYDVKM. The CDR3 contains 19 residues. This CDR3 is CASSLRPGVYREVYYGYTF. CDR3 nucleotides: TGTGCCAGCAGTTTAAGGCCCGGGGTGTACAGGGAAGTTTACTATGGCTACACCTTC.

The rearrangement joins TRBV28 to TRBJ2-7; no clear D gene. Trimming took 10 bases from V and 3 from J, leaving 13 bases between them. The CDR3 is made up of 12 amino acids. Germline values: CDR1 MDHEN, CDR2 SYDVKM. CDR3 DNA sequence: TGTGCCACATATTCAGTTGGCTACGAGCAGTACTTC. Amino acid sequence: CATYSVGYEQYF. Supplemented by reference TRBV28 and TRBJ2-7, the full variable domain reads DVKVTQSSRYLVKRTGEKVFLECVQDMDHENMFWYRQDPGLGLRLIYFSYDVKMKEKGDIPEGYSVSREKKERFSLILESASTNQTSMYLCATYSVGYEQYFGPGTRLTVT.

The chain couples TRBV24-1 to TRBJ2-5, with a weak D call TRBD2 (6 bases). Germline values: CDR1 KGHDR, CDR2 SFDVKD. The CDR3 runs 13 residues. The V gene lost 5 bases and the J gene lost 7 bases, with 13 bases spanning the gap. The CDR3 loop reads CATSGARERTQYF. CDR3 in DNA: TGTGCCACCAGTGGGGCTCGGGAGAGGACCCAGTACTTC.

This clone has just a few counts. The chain is built from TRBV9 and TRBJ1-3; maybe TRBD1 (6 bases). Trimming took 3 bases from V and 4 from J, leaving 14 bases between them. This CDR3 spans 15 amino acids. CDR1 SGDLS and CDR2 YYNGEE come from the germline V gene. The CDR3 DNA sequence: TGTGCCAGCAGCGCCGGCAGGGGATCCGGAAACACCATATATTTT. The encoded protein is CASSAGRGSGNTIYF.

The V call is TRBV7-9, the J call TRBJ1-1, with D possibly matching TRBD1 (5 bases). CDR3 length: 11 residues. Germline loops: CDR1 SEHNR, CDR2 FQNEAQ (reference sequence). V dropped 4 bases and J dropped 11 bases, with 11 bases sitting between them. This CDR3 is CASSSGQLAFF. The CDR3 coding sequence is TGTGCCAGCAGCTCCGGACAACTGGCTTTCTTT.

V gene TRBV18 combines with J gene TRBJ2-5; possibly TRBD1 for D (5 bases). CDR1 and CDR2 from the germline V gene are KGHSH and LQKENI. There are 12 residues in the CDR3. Trimming removed 2 bases at V and 8 bases at J, with 9 bases between. Here the CDR3 reads CASSPSDRTQYF. In DNA form, the CDR3 reads TGTGCCAGCTCACCATCCGACAGAACCCAGTACTTC.

This rearrangement joins TRBV28 to TRBJ2-2; possible D gene TRBD1, 6 bases. This CDR3 comprises 12 residues. V dropped 7 bases and J dropped 8 bases, with 11 bases sitting between them. Germline V gene data show CDR1 as MDHEN and CDR2 as SYDVKM. CDR3 nucleotides: TGTGCCAGCACCCTCGGGACAGGGGAGCTGTTTTTT. It is translated as CASTLGTGELFF.

The CDR3 sequence is CSVVGQVEQYF. The CDR3 nucleotides are TGCAGCGTTGTCGGACAGGTGGAGCAGTACTTC. J is TRBJ2-7 and V is TRBV29-1, with 7 bases matching TRBD1. Germline CDR1 and CDR2: SQVTM and ANQGSEA. This CDR3 is 11 amino acids long. Trimming took 4 bases from V and 7 from J; bases not matched to a gene: 4.

The gene calls are TRBV25-1 and TRBJ1-2; no definite D call. The CDR3 extends over 15 amino acids. Germline assignment: CDR1 MGHDK and CDR2 SYGVNS. Trimming pared 5 bases from V and 6 bases from J, leaving 19 bases between. The CDR3 is CASSSPLEGSDGYTF. As DNA, the CDR3 is TGTGCCAGCAGTTCCCCTTTAGAGGGTTCGGATGGCTACACCTTC.

The chain employs TRBV5-1 and TRBJ1-4; tentative D call: TRBD1 (6 bases). V lost 1 base to trimming and J lost 0 bases, with 16 bases between them. The CDR3 covers 18 residues. In germline, CDR1 is SGHRS, CDR2 YFSETQ. In nucleotides, the CDR3 is TGCGCCAGCAGCTTGTGGGGGCCAACGGAGGCAACTAATGAAAAACTGTTTTTT. As protein: CASSLWGPTEATNEKLFF.